This TCR beta chain came from a study of sequential checkpoint blockade in melanoma. Overall study context: Arm A got nivolumab then ipilimumab; arm B the reverse, 1:1.

Trimming removed 6 bases from V and 1 base from J; junction bases left unmatched: 2. This CDR3 spans 14 amino acids. In germline, CDR1 is SSHAT, CDR2 FNYEAQ (reference sequence). As to treatment: randomized to nivolumab then ipilimumab (arm A) or the reverse (arm B). Sequencing used immunoSEQ multiplex PCR; TCRdb keeps in-frame clones, though not all of them. The sample records about 17,000 clones, less than 75% being singletons. The TCR comes from a human donor with melanoma. The chain has TRBV7-7 and TRBJ2-2; 7 nucleotides align to TRBD1. Sequencing used CD8+ T cells sorted from blood (inferred from file names), obtained from a patient given nivolumab and ipilimumab in sequence. The CDR3 DNA sequence: TGTGCCAGCAGTAGGACAGGGAACACCGGGGAGCTGTTTTTT. Residues: CASSRTGNTGELFF.